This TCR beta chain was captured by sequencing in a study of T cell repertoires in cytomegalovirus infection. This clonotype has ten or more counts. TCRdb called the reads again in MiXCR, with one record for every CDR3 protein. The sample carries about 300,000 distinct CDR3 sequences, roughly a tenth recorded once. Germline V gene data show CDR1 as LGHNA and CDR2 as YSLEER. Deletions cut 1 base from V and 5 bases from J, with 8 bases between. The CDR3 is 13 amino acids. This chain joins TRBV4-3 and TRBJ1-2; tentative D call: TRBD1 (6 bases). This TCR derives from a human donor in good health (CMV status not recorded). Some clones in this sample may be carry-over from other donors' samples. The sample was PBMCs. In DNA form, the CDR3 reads TGCGCCAGCAGCCAAGCAGGGGTTTATGGCTACACCTTC. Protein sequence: CASSQAGVYGYTF.